Described below is a single T cell receptor beta chain sequence and its context. The antigen remains undetermined. The sample belongs to a study of T-cell memory formation after mild COVID-19. In the study overall: TCR clusters largely stayed donor specific.

General study points: Contracting CD4+ clones were located mainly in CM and EM, and CD8+ clones in EMRA. Later expanders leaned toward CD4+, whereas clones contracting from day 15 to 85 were balanced CD4/CD8.

The CDR3 is 12 residues long. Germline V gene lookup returns CDR1 SGHTA and CDR2 FQGNSA. Trimming pared 4 bases from V and 7 bases from J, leaving 10 bases between. UMIs and sample barcodes were carried by the TCR alpha and TCR beta cDNA libraries that 5'RACE produced using constant-segment primers. TCRdb re-called the 5' RACE reads through MiXCR, storing one row per CDR3 protein. The sample consists of roughly 150,000 distinct CDR3 sequences, approximately 13% of them appearing once. The chain links TRBV7-2 to TRBJ1-1; D is unclear. This clonotype originated in a man aged 18 to 29 who had mild COVID-19 (a few samples of this study predate the infection). Cell type and time point are not known. Sample: PBMCs or a T cell subset sorted from them (not recorded which). The CDR3 loop reads CASSSLGSEAFF. CDR3 coding DNA: TGTGCCAGCAGCTCCCTGGGGAGTGAAGCTTTCTTT. The whole variable domain, filled in from reference TRBV7-2 and TRBJ1-1, reads GAGVSQSPSNKVTEKGKDVELRCDPISGHTALYWYRQSLGQGLEFLIYFQGNSAPDKSGLPSDRFSAERTGGSVSTLTIQRTQQEDSAVYLCASSSLGSEAFFGQGTRLTVV.